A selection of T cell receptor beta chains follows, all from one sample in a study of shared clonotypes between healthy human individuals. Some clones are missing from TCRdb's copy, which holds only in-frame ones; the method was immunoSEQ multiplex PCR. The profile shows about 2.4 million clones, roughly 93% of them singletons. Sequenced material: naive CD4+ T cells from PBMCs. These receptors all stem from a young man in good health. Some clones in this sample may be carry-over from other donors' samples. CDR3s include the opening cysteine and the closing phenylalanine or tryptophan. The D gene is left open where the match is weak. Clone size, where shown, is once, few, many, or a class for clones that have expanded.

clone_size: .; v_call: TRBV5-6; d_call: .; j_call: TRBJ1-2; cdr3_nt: TGTGCCAGCAGCGCGGACAGTCAGTATGGCTACACCTTC; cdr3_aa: CASSADSQYGYTF
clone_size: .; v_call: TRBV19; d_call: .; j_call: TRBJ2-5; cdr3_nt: TGTGCCAGTAGTTCAGGAAACCAAGAGACCCAGTACTTC; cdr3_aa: CASSSGNQETQYF
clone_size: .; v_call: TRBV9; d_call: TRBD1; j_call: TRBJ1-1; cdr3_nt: TGTGCCAGCAGCCCGAGGACAGGGGATGAAGCTTTCTTT; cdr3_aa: CASSPRTGDEAFF
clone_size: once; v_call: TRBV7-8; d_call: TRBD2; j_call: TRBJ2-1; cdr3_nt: TGTGCCAGCAGCCTAACCGTTGGCCCTAGCGGATACAATGAGCAGTTCTTC; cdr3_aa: CASSLTVGPSGYNEQFF
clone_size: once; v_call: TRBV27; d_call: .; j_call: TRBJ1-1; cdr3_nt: TGTGCCAGCAGTTTCAGGTGGAACACTGAAGCTTTCTTT; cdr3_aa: CASSFRWNTEAFF
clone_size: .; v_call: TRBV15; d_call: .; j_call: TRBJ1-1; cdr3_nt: TGTGCCACCAGCAGATACACAGGGACGAGCGACACTGAAGCTTTCTTT; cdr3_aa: CATSRYTGTSDTEAFF
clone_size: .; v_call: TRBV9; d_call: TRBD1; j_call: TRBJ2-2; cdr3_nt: TGTGCCAGCAGCTATGCAGGGGGAGACCGGGAGCTGTTTTTT; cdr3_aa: CASSYAGGDRELFF
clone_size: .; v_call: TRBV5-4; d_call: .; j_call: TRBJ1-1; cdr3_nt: TGTGCCAGCAGTCCACCCATGAACACTGAAGCTTTCTTT; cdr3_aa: CASSPPMNTEAFF
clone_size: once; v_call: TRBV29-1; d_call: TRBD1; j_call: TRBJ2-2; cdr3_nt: TGCAGCCTACGGACAGGGGCTAACGGGGAGCTGTTTTTT; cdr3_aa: CSLRTGANGELFF
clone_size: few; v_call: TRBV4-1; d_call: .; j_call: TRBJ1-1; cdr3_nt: TGCGCCAGCAGCCGAACACCTAACACTGAAGCTTTCTTT; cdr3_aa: CASSRTPNTEAFF
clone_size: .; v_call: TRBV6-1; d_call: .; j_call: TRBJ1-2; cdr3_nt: TGTGCCAGCAACCTAAGCTGGGGCGAGGTCTATGGCTACACCTTC; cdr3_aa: CASNLSWGEVYGYTF
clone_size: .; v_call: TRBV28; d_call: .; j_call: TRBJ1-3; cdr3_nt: TGTGCCAGCAGTCCCGGTGGGGGGGCCAAGGGAAACACCATATATTTT; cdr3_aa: CASSPGGGAKGNTIYF
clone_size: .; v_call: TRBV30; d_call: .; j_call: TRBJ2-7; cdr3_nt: TGTGCCTGGAGCTTTAACTACGAGCAGTACTTC; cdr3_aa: CAWSFNYEQYF
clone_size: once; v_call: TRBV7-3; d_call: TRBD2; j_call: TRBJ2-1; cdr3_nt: TGTGCCAGCAGCTTAACACCGACTAGCGGCTATAATGAGCAGTTCTTC; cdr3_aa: CASSLTPTSGYNEQFF
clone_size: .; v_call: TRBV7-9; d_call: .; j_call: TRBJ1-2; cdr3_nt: TGTGCCAGCAGCCTCCCGTTCGTGGGGGGCGGCTACACCTTC; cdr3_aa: CASSLPFVGGGYTF
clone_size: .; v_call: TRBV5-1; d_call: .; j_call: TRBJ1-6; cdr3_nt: TGCGCCAGCACCCCCCTCGGGGAGATAAACTCACCCCTCCACTTT; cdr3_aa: CASTPLGEINSPLHF
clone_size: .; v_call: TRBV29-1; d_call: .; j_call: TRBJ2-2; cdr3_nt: TGCAGCGCCTCCCCACAGGGCAGTAACACCGGGGAGCTGTTTTTT; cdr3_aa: CSASPQGSNTGELFF
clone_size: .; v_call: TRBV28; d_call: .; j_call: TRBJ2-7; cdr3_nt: TGTGCCAGCGGGTCCTCACCCCGCCGCGGGCAGTACTTC; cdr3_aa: CASGSSPRRGQYF
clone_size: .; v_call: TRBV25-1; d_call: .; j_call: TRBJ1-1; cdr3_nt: TGTGCCAGCAGCAGAAAGTCCGGGCGGGACACTGAAGCTTTCTTT; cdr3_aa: CASSRKSGRDTEAFF
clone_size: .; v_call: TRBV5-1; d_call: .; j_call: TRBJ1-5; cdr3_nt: TGCGCCAGCAGCTTGGTATCTGGGGGCAGGGACCAGCCCCAGCATTTT; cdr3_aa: CASSLVSGGRDQPQHF
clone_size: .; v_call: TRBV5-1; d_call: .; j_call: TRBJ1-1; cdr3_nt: TGCGCCAGCAGCGTACAGGTGAACACTGAAGCTTTCTTT; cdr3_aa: CASSVQVNTEAFF
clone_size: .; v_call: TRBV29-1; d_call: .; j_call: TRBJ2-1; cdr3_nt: TGCAGCGTTGATCAGGGACAATTCTACAATGAGCAGTTCTTC; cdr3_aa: CSVDQGQFYNEQFF
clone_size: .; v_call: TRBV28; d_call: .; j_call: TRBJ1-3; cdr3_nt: TGTGCCAGCAGTTTAGCATGGGGTCGTGGGGCAGCGTTTGCTGGAAACACCATATATTTT; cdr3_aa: CASSLAWGRGAAFAGNTIYF
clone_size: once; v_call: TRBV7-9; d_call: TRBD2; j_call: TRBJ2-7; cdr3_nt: TGTGCCAGCAGCTTTAAGACTAGCGGGAGGGCCCCGACCCACGAGCAGTACTTC; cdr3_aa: CASSFKTSGRAPTHEQYF
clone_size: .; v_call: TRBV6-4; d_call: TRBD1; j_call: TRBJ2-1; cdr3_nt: TGTGCCAGCAGTGGGCGACAGGGTCTCAATGAGCAGTTCTTC; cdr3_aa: CASSGRQGLNEQFF
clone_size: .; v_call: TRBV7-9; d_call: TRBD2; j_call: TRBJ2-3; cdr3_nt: TGTGCCAGCAGCTTAGGGGCTAGCGGGAGCACAGATACGCAGTATTTT; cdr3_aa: CASSLGASGSTDTQYF
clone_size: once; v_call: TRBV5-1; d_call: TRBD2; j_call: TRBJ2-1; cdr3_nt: TGCGCCAGCAGCTCGGGACTAGCGGGAAGCAATGAGCAGTTCTTC; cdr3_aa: CASSSGLAGSNEQFF
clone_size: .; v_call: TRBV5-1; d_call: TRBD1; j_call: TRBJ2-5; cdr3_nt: TGCGCCAGCAGCCCAGGGACAGGGCGGGAGACCCAGTACTTC; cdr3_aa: CASSPGTGRETQYF
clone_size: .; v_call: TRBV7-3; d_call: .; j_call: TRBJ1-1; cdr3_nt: TGTGCCAGCAGCCTCCGGGATGGGGGGATCAGGGAGAACACTGAAGCTTTCTTT; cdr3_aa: CASSLRDGGIRENTEAFF
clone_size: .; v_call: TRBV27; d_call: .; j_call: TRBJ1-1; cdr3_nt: TGTGCCAGCAGTACGTACAGGGCGATCAAAGCTTTCTTT; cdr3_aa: CASSTYRAIKAFF
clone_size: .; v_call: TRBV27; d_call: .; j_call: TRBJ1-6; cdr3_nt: TGTGCCAGCAGTTTAAGCTGGAGCGCCTATAATTCACCCCTCCACTTT; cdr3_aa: CASSLSWSAYNSPLHF
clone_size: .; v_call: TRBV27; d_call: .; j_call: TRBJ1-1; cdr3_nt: TGTGCCAGCAGTTGGGCGTCTCGGGTCGAAGCTTTCTTT; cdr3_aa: CASSWASRVEAFF
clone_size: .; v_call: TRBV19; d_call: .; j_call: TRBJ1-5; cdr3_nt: TGTGCCAGTAGTATAGTCCCCTCCACGGTTAGCAATCAGCCCCAGCATTTT; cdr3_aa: CASSIVPSTVSNQPQHF
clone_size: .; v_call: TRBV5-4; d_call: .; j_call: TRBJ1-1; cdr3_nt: TGTGCCAGCAGCTTGGAGGGGAGGGTCGGGGAGTACACTGAAGCTTTCTTT; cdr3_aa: CASSLEGRVGEYTEAFF
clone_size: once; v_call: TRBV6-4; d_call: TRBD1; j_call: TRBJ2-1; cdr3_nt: TGTGCCAGCAGTGGTCCCGGGACAGGGGGCTTCGATGAGCAGTTCTTC; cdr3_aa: CASSGPGTGGFDEQFF
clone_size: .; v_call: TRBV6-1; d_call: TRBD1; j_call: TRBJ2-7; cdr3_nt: TGTGCCAGCACCGACAGGGAATCCTACGAGCAGTACTTC; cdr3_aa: CASTDRESYEQYF
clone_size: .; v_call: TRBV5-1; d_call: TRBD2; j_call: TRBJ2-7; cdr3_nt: TGCGCCAGCGGACAACCGGGGACTAGTACGGGTGAGCAGTACTTC; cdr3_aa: CASGQPGTSTGEQYF
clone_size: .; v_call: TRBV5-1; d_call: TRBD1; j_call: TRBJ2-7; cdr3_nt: TGCGCCAGCAGCCGCGGTCGTTTGACAGGGGGTTACGAGCAGTACTTC; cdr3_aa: CASSRGRLTGGYEQYF
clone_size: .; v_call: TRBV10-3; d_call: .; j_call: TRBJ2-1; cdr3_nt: TGTGCCATCAGTGGAATTTCGGGGGGCGACTACAATGAGCAGTTCTTC; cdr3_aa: CAISGISGGDYNEQFF
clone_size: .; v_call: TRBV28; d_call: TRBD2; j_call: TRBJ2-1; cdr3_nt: TGTGCCAGCATTTCTTACGGCGGGAGGAGTCTCAATGAGCAGTTCTTC; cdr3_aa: CASISYGGRSLNEQFF
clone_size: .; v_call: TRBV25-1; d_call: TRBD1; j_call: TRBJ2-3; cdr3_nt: TGTGCCAGCAGTGAAGAAATAGGCAGGGGGAATACGCAGTATTTT; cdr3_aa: CASSEEIGRGNTQYF
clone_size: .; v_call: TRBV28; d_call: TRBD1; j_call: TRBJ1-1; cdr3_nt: TGTGCCAGCAGCTTATACAGGGGGCACACTGAAGCTTTCTTT; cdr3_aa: CASSLYRGHTEAFF
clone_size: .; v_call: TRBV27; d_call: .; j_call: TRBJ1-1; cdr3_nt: TGTGCCAGCAGAACCAATGCCGGAAAGAACACTGAAGCTTTCTTT; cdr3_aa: CASRTNAGKNTEAFF
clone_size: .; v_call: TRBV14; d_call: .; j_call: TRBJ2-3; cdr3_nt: TGTGCCAGCAGCCTTTGGGGTGACACAGATACGCAGTATTTT; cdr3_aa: CASSLWGDTDTQYF
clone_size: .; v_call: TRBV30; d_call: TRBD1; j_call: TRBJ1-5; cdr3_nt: TGTGCCTGGAGTTTGGGACAGGGGTACAATCAGCCCCAGCATTTT; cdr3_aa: CAWSLGQGYNQPQHF
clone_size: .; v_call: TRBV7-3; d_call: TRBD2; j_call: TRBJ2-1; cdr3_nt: TGTGCCAGCAGCCAAACTAGCGGGAGCTCCTACAATGAGCAGTTCTTC; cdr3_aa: CASSQTSGSSYNEQFF
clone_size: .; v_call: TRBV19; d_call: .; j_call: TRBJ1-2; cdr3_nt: TGTGCCAGTACCTTCGGGCTTAACTATGGCTACACCTTC; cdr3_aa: CASTFGLNYGYTF
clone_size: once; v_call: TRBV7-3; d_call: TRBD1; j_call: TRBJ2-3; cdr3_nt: TGTGCCAGCAGCTTAGCAGGACAGGCCTACGATACGCAGTATTTT; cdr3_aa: CASSLAGQAYDTQYF
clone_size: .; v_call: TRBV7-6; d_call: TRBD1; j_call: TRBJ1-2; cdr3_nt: TGTGCCAGCAGCTTACAGGGACAGGGTATTGGGGGCTACACCTTC; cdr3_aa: CASSLQGQGIGGYTF
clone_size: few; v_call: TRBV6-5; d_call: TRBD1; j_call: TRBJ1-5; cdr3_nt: TGTGCCAGCAGTTCGGGACAGGGTTATCAGCCCCAGCATTTT; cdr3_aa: CASSSGQGYQPQHF
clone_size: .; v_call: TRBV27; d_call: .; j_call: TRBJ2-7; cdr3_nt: TGTGCCAGCAGTTCTACCTCTCTCTCCCCCTACGAGCAGTACTTC; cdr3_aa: CASSSTSLSPYEQYF
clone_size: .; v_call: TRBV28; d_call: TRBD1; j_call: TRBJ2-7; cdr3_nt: TGTGCCAGCAGTGAGCCGGGGACAGCCTACGAGCAGTACTTC; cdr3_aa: CASSEPGTAYEQYF
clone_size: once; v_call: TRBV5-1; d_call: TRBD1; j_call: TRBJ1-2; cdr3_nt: TGCGCCAGCAGCTGGGGGGACAGCAGCTATGGCTACACCTTC; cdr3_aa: CASSWGDSSYGYTF
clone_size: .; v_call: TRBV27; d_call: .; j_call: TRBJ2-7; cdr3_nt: TGTGCCAGCAGTCTGAGGAGACGGTTGAGCTCCTACGAGCAGTACTTC; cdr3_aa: CASSLRRRLSSYEQYF
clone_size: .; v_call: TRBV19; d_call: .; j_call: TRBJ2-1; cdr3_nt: TGTGCCAGTAGTAACCCGGGACTGGCAAGTTACAATGAGCAGTTCTTC; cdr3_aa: CASSNPGLASYNEQFF
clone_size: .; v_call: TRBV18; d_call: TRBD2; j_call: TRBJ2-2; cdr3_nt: TGTGCCAGCTCACCCCGAAGCGGGACGACTAACACCGGGGAGCTGTTTTTT; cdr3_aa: CASSPRSGTTNTGELFF
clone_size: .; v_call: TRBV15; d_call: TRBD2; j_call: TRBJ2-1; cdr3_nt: TGTGCCACCAGCAGAGATATCGGACTAGCCGGTTATGAGCAGTTCTTC; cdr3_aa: CATSRDIGLAGYEQFF